This T cell receptor beta chain is from a study of blood T cell repertoires in COVID-19. Study-wide context: Samples representing acute and convalescent COVID-19 were sourced from the United States, Italy and Spain. Nucleic acid was either cDNA or gDNA, and it came from T cells, B-cell-depleted T cells, or PBMCs.

V shed 6 bases and J shed 1 base, with 13 bases lying between them. The CDR3 sequence is 15 residues long. The V gene's germline CDR1 is SEHNR and CDR2 FQNEAQ (reference sequence). The authors' processing: How many nucleated cells were present was estimated from reference gene primer amplification. Measured with immunoSEQ multiplex PCR; TCRdb has only the in-frame clones, and not every one. The V and J calls and the clone size are those of that table, but D and trimming were determined from the DNA. Here the sample spans some 100,000 clones, approximately 89% being singletons. J is TRBJ1-3 and V is TRBV7-9; the D is unclear. This TCR was recovered from a human donor in a cohort sampled during active COVID-19. Sequenced material: peripheral blood. The CDR3 nucleotides are TGTGCCAGCAGAACAATGTCAGATTCTGGAAACACCATATATTTT. Protein: CASRTMSDSGNTIYF.